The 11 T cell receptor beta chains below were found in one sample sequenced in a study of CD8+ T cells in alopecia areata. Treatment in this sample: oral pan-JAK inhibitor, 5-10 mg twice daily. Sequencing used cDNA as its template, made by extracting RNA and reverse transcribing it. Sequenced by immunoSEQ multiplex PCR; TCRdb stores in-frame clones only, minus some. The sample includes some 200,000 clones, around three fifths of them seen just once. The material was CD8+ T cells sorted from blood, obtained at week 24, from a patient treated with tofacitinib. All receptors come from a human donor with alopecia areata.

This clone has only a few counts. CDR3 nucleotide sequence: TGTGCCAGCAGCCCGGGACAGGGAACAGATACGCAGTATTTT. This gives the protein CASSPGQGTDTQYF. J is TRBJ2-3 and V is TRBV7-9, with TRBD1 matching 9 bases. CDR1 and CDR2 from the germline V gene are SEHNR and FQNEAQ (reference sequence). This CDR3 spans 14 amino acids. J was trimmed by 3 bases and V by 5 bases; bases with no gene match: 3.

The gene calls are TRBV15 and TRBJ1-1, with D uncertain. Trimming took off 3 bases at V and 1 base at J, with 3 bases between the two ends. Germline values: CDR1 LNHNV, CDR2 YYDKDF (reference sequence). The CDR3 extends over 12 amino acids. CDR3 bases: TGTGCCACCAGCAGTGGGAACACTGAAGCTTTCTTT. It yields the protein CATSSGNTEAFF.

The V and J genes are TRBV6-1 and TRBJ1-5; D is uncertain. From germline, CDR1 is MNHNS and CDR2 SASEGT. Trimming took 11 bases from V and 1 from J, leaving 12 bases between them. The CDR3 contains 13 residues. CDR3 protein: CAANERSNQPQHF. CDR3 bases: TGTGCCGCCAACGAGCGGAGCAATCAGCCCCAGCATTTT.

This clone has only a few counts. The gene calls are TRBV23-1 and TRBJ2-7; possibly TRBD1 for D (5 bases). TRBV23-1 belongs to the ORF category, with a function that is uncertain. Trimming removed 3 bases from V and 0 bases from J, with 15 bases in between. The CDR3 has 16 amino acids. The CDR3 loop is CASSHYWTNRSYEQYF. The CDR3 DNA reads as TGCGCCAGCAGTCACTACTGGACAAACCGCTCCTACGAGCAGTACTTC.

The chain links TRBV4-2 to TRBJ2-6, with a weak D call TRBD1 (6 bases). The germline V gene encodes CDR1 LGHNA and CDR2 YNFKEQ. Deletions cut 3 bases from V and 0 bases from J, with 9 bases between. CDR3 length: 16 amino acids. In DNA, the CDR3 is TGTGCCAGCAGCCACACAGGGCGCTCTGGGGCCAACGTCCTGACTTTC. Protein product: CASSHTGRSGANVLTF.

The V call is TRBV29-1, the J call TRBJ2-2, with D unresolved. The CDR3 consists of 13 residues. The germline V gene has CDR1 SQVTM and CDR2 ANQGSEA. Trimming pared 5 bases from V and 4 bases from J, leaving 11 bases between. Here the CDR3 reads CSVIWVGTGELFF. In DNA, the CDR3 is TGCAGCGTTATCTGGGTTGGCACCGGGGAGCTGTTTTTT.

Here the CDR3 DNA reads TGTGCCAGCAGCCCGCTTCATAGCGGGGAGTTCCGCAATGAGCAGTTCTTC. Residues: CASSPLHSGEFRNEQFF. The V and J genes are TRBV7-9 and TRBJ2-1, with 8 bases lining up with TRBD2. The junction had 15 bases not matched to a gene; V was cut back by 5 bases and J by 6 bases. The CDR3 extends over 17 amino acids. Germline lookup yields CDR1 SEHNR and CDR2 FQNEAQ (reference sequence).

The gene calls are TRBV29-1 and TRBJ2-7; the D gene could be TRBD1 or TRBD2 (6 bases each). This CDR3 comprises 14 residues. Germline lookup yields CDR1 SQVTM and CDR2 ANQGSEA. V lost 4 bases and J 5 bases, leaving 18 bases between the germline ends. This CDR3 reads CSVAGAGGQDEQYF. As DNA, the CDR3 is TGCAGCGTTGCGGGGGCGGGTGGCCAGGACGAGCAGTACTTC.

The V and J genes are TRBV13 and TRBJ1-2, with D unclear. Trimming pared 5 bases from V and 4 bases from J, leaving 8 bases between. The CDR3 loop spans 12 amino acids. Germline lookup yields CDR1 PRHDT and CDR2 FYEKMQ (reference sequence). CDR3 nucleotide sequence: TGTGCCAGCAGCGCAGTAGTCTATGGCTACACCTTC. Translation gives CASSAVVYGYTF.

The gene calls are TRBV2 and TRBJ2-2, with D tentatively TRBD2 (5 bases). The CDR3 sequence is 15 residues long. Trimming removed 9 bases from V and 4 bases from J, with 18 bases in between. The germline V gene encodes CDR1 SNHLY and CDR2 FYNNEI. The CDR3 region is CARAVDGKTTGELFF. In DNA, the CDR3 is TGTGCCAGGGCAGTCGACGGGAAAACCACCGGGGAGCTGTTTTTT.

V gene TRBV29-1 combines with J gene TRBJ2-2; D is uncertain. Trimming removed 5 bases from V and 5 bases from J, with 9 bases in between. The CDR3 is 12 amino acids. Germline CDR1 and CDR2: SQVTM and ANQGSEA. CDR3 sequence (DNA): TGCAGCGTTTTCCTGGGGACCGGGGAGCTGTTTTTT. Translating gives CSVFLGTGELFF.